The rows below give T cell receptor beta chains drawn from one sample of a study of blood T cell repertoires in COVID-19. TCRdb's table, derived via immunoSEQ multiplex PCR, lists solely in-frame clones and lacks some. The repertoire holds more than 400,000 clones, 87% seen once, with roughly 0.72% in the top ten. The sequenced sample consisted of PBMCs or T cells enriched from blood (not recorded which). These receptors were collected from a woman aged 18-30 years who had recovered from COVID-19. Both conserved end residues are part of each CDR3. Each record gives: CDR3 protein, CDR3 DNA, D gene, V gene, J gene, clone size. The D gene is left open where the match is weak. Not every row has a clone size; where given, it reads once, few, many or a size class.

CDR3 protein: CASSQATPLGPQHF
CDR3 DNA: TGCGCCAGCAGCCAAGCTACACCTCTAGGGCCCCAGCATTTT
D gene: .
V gene: TRBV4-1
J gene: TRBJ1-5
clone size: .

CDR3 protein: CASSSDRGTDNSPLHF
CDR3 DNA: TGTGCCAGCAGTTCGGACAGGGGGACGGATAATTCACCCCTCCACTTT
D gene: TRBD1
V gene: TRBV28
J gene: TRBJ1-6
clone size: .

CDR3 protein: CASRPGLYDEQFF
CDR3 DNA: TGTGCCAGCAGACCGGGACTATACGATGAGCAGTTCTTC
D gene: TRBD2
V gene: TRBV6-6
J gene: TRBJ2-1
clone size: .

CDR3 protein: CASTPGTELTEAFF
CDR3 DNA: TGTGCCAGCACCCCCGGGACAGAGCTCACTGAAGCTTTCTTT
D gene: TRBD1
V gene: TRBV6-5
J gene: TRBJ1-1
clone size: .

CDR3 protein: CASSQTLGWGGSSYEQYF
CDR3 DNA: TGCGCCAGCAGCCAAACGTTGGGGTGGGGCGGGAGCTCCTACGAGCAGTACTTC
D gene: TRBD2
V gene: TRBV4-1
J gene: TRBJ2-7
clone size: .

CDR3 protein: CASSSLAEEFF
CDR3 DNA: TGTGCCAGCAGCTCGTTAGCGGAGGAGTTCTTC
D gene: .
V gene: TRBV5-6
J gene: TRBJ2-1
clone size: .

CDR3 protein: CASSRAGNTEAFF
CDR3 DNA: TGTGCCAGCTCACGTGCGGGAAACACTGAAGCTTTCTTT
D gene: .
V gene: TRBV18
J gene: TRBJ1-1
clone size: .

CDR3 protein: CASSELREAEAFF
CDR3 DNA: TGTGCCAGCAGTGAATTGAGAGAAGCTGAAGCTTTCTTT
D gene: .
V gene: TRBV2
J gene: TRBJ1-1
clone size: .

CDR3 protein: CASSRDRSGYGYTF
CDR3 DNA: TGTGCCAGCAGTAGGGACAGGTCGGGCTATGGCTACACCTTC
D gene: TRBD1
V gene: TRBV6-5
J gene: TRBJ1-2
clone size: once

CDR3 protein: CASRTSGGAHEQYF
CDR3 DNA: TGTGCCAGCAGAACTAGCGGGGGGGCCCACGAGCAGTACTTC
D gene: TRBD2
V gene: TRBV7-2
J gene: TRBJ2-7
clone size: .

CDR3 protein: CASSSLGVGGGAGTQYF
CDR3 DNA: TGTGCCAGCAGCTCTTTAGGTGTTGGCGGGGGGGCGGGTACGCAGTATTTT
D gene: TRBD2
V gene: TRBV7-8
J gene: TRBJ2-3
clone size: .

CDR3 protein: CAWTPDRYYEQYF
CDR3 DNA: TGTGCCTGGACCCCCGACAGATACTACGAGCAGTACTTC
D gene: .
V gene: TRBV30
J gene: TRBJ2-7
clone size: .

CDR3 protein: CASHRGQGNTIYF
CDR3 DNA: TGTGCCAGCCACAGGGGGCAGGGAAACACCATATATTTT
D gene: TRBD1
V gene: TRBV6-5
J gene: TRBJ1-3
clone size: .

CDR3 protein: CASRVAGANEQFF
CDR3 DNA: TGCGCCAGCAGGGTAGCGGGGGCCAATGAGCAGTTCTTC
D gene: TRBD2
V gene: TRBV10-2
J gene: TRBJ2-1
clone size: .

CDR3 protein: CASSQGGHDYGYTF
CDR3 DNA: TGCGCCAGCAGCCAGGGAGGGCATGACTATGGCTACACCTTC
D gene: .
V gene: TRBV5-1
J gene: TRBJ1-2
clone size: .

CDR3 protein: CASSLEGQGLALHF
CDR3 DNA: TGCGCCAGCAGCTTGGAGGGACAGGGATTGGCCCTCCACTTT
D gene: TRBD1
V gene: TRBV5-1
J gene: TRBJ1-6
clone size: .

CDR3 protein: CASSMDTNTGELFF
CDR3 DNA: TGTGCCAGTAGTATGGACACGAACACCGGGGAGCTGTTTTTT
D gene: .
V gene: TRBV19
J gene: TRBJ2-2
clone size: .

CDR3 protein: CASRPGQGNQPQHF
CDR3 DNA: TGTGCCAGCAGACCCGGACAGGGCAATCAGCCCCAGCATTTT
D gene: TRBD1
V gene: TRBV27
J gene: TRBJ1-5
clone size: .

CDR3 protein: CASTPHGTSGAETQYF
CDR3 DNA: TGTGCCAGCACTCCTCATGGGACTAGCGGGGCGGAGACCCAGTACTTC
D gene: TRBD2
V gene: TRBV9
J gene: TRBJ2-5
clone size: .

CDR3 protein: CASSVAVGLTDTQYF
CDR3 DNA: TGTGCCAGCAGCGTAGCTGTGGGGCTCACAGATACGCAGTATTTT
D gene: .
V gene: TRBV9
J gene: TRBJ2-3
clone size: .

CDR3 protein: CASSVRDPGGPQHF
CDR3 DNA: TGTGCCAGCAGCGTCCGGGACCCGGGGGGGCCCCAGCATTTT
D gene: .
V gene: TRBV5-8
J gene: TRBJ1-5
clone size: .

CDR3 protein: CASSSTTGSPEAFF
CDR3 DNA: TGCGCCAGCAGCTCTACGACCGGGTCCCCTGAAGCTTTCTTT
D gene: .
V gene: TRBV5-1
J gene: TRBJ1-1
clone size: .

CDR3 protein: CASTESGGDYNEQFF
CDR3 DNA: TGTGCCAGCACCGAGAGCGGGGGGGATTACAATGAGCAGTTCTTC
D gene: TRBD2
V gene: TRBV3-1/TRBV3-2
J gene: TRBJ2-1
clone size: once

CDR3 protein: CSVEGDQGRGTGNLETSTDTQYF
CDR3 DNA: TGCAGCGTTGAAGGGGATCAGGGTCGCGGAACAGGAAATTTGGAAACTAGCACAGATACGCAGTATTTT
D gene: .
V gene: TRBV29-1
J gene: TRBJ2-3
clone size: .

CDR3 protein: CASTAGTGFSRGYTF
CDR3 DNA: TGTGCCAGCACGGCCGGGACAGGGTTTTCTCGTGGCTACACCTTC
D gene: TRBD1
V gene: TRBV6-5
J gene: TRBJ1-2
clone size: .

CDR3 protein: CASSLPTGREGTGELFF
CDR3 DNA: TGTGCCAGCAGCTTGCCCACCGGGCGGGAGGGGACCGGGGAGCTGTTTTTT
D gene: TRBD2
V gene: TRBV7-7
J gene: TRBJ2-2
clone size: .

CDR3 protein: CASSQDQGYEQYF
CDR3 DNA: TGTGCCAGCAGCCAAGATCAGGGTTACGAGCAGTACTTC
D gene: .
V gene: TRBV3-1/TRBV3-2
J gene: TRBJ2-7
clone size: .

CDR3 protein: CASTLRTANSGNTIYF
CDR3 DNA: TGTGCCAGTACCCTTAGGACAGCGAACTCTGGAAACACCATATATTTT
D gene: .
V gene: TRBV19
J gene: TRBJ1-3
clone size: .

CDR3 protein: CASGPGGVEQPQHF
CDR3 DNA: TGCGCCAGCGGCCCCGGGGGGGTAGAACAGCCCCAGCATTTT
D gene: .
V gene: TRBV4-1
J gene: TRBJ1-5
clone size: .

CDR3 protein: CASLYPGGDYGYTF
CDR3 DNA: TGTGCCAGCCTTTATCCAGGGGGCGACTATGGCTACACCTTC
D gene: TRBD1
V gene: TRBV28
J gene: TRBJ1-2
clone size: .

CDR3 protein: CAISLLDNRERTGWQYF
CDR3 DNA: TGTGCCATCAGCCTACTTGACAATAGGGAGCGGACTGGGTGGCAGTACTTC
D gene: .
V gene: TRBV10-3
J gene: TRBJ2-7
clone size: .